The source of this T cell receptor beta chain is a study of beta chain features in type 1 diabetes. General study results and limits: Compared to healthy donors, patients appeared to have naive, central memory and Treg TCRB repertoires that were more alike.

About this clone: Its antigen is as yet unknown. Other nucleotide sequences in the sample specify the same CDR3.

Trimming stripped 2 bases from V and 3 bases from J, with 8 bases between. Germline CDR1 SGHTA, CDR2 FQGNSA. The CDR3 consists of 15 residues. Reverse transcribing all isolated RNA meant expressed TCRB transcripts were sequenced. Clones were sequenced by immunoSEQ multiplex PCR, and TCRdb holds only the in-frame ones, with some missing. The data show more than 300,000 clones, approximately 8% seen once. Sequenced: central memory CD4+ T cells from blood. The rearrangement links TRBV7-2 to TRBJ2-6, with D hard to call. The TCR originated in a woman younger than 35 in good health. Written as DNA, the CDR3 is TGTGCCAGCAGCTTATGGACGTTTGGGGCCAACGTCCTGACTTTC. It yields the protein CASSLWTFGANVLTF.